One and the same sample provided the 16 T cell receptor beta chains below, sequenced in a study of blood T cell repertoires in COVID-19. Profiled with immunoSEQ multiplex PCR; TCRdb holds only in-frame clones, not every one. The sample has more than 140,000 clones; 84% are singletons. Sequenced: peripheral blood. These receptor sequences come from a woman aged 45-65 years in a cohort sampled during active or convalescent COVID-19.

The chain recombines TRBV24-1 with TRBJ1-2, with D tentatively TRBD1 (5 bases). Germline CDR1 reads KGHDR; CDR2 reads SFDVKD. The CDR3 is 12 amino acids. Trimming took 3 bases from V and 6 from J, leaving 7 bases between them. CDR3 coding DNA: TGTGCCACCAGTGATAGGGGCGATGGCTACACCTTC. Encoded protein: CATSDRGDGYTF.

This clone turned up a few times. The chain recombines TRBV5-1 with TRBJ2-1, with 13 bases matching TRBD2. This CDR3 comprises 16 residues. From germline, CDR1 is SGHRS and CDR2 YFSETQ. V shed 0 bases and J 10 bases; nucleotides not matched to a gene: 7. The CDR3 here is CASSLGGLAGVGEQFF. In DNA form, the CDR3 reads TGCGCCAGCAGCTTGGGAGGACTAGCGGGGGTTGGCGAGCAGTTCTTC.

This clone was counted between two and nine times. The J gene is TRBJ1-2, the V gene TRBV11-2, with D possibly being TRBD1 (6 bases). V dropped 4 bases and J dropped 13 bases, with 16 bases sitting between them. In germline, CDR1 is SGHAT, CDR2 FQNNGV. The CDR3 is 12 amino acids. The CDR3: CASSSEGGEATF. In nucleotides, the CDR3 is TGTGCCAGCAGCTCAGAGGGGGGAGAGGCCACCTTC. Together with reference TRBV11-2 and TRBJ1-2, the CDR3 gives the full variable domain: EAGVAQSPRYKIIEKRQSVAFWCNPISGHATLYWYQQILGQGPKLLIQFQNNGVVDDSQLPKDRFSAERLKGVDSTLKIQPAKLEDSAVYLCASSSEGGEATFGSGTRLTVV.

The chain employs TRBV5-6 and TRBJ1-4; 10 bases are shared with TRBD1. With V trimmed by 5 bases and J by 5 bases, 0 bases remained unmatched. The CDR3 consists of 13 residues. Germline V gene lookup returns CDR1 SGHDT and CDR2 YYEEEE. CDR3 DNA: TGTGCCAGCAGGGGACAGGGGAATGAAAAACTGTTTTTT. This encodes CASRGQGNEKLFF. Drawing the rest from reference TRBV5-6 and TRBJ1-4, the complete variable domain is DAGVTQSPTHLIKTRGQQVTLRCSPKSGHDTVSWYQQALGQGPQFIFQYYEEEERQRGNFPDRFSGHQFPNYSSELNVNALLLGDSALYLCASRGQGNEKLFFGSGTQLSVL.

The chain carries TRBV7-2 and TRBJ2-3; 7 bases are shared with TRBD1. Looked up from germline, CDR1 is SGHTA and CDR2 is FQGNSA. V lost 4 bases to trimming and J lost 8 bases; unmatched junction nucleotides: 9. The CDR3 totals 14 residues. The CDR3 DNA follows: TGTGCCAGCAGCTCCCGACAGGGCAGTGGTACGCAGTATTTT. Protein sequence: CASSSRQGSGTQYF.

The V call is TRBV30, the J call TRBJ1-2, with no clear D. Germline CDR1 and CDR2: GTSNPN and SVGIG (reference sequence). CDR3 length: 11 amino acids. Trimming removed 0 bases at V and 4 bases at J, with 3 bases between. This CDR3 reads CAWSVLYGYTF. The CDR3 DNA reads as TGTGCCTGGAGTGTCCTCTATGGCTACACCTTC.

V is TRBV5-4 and J is TRBJ2-7; D might be TRBD1 (6 bases). This CDR3 is 12 amino acids long. The V gene's germline CDR1 is SGHNT and CDR2 YYREEE (reference sequence). Trimming took 3 bases from V and 7 from J, leaving 11 bases between them. The CDR3 reads CASSYGTREQYF. The CDR3 bases are TGTGCCAGCAGCTACGGGACACGGGAGCAGTACTTC.

J is TRBJ2-2 and V is TRBV5-1, with 10 positions matching TRBD1. CDR1 and CDR2 from the germline V gene are SGHRS and YFSETQ. J gave up 6 bases and V 1 base, and 6 bases lay outside the gene matches. CDR3 length: 16 residues. The CDR3 here is CASSLSETGGSGELFF. The CDR3 nucleotides are TGCGCCAGCAGCTTGTCCGAGACAGGGGGCTCCGGGGAGCTGTTTTTT. The full variable domain, with the rest looked up from reference TRBV5-1 and TRBJ2-2, is KAGVTQTPRYLIKTRGQQVTLSCSPISGHRSVSWYQQTPGQGLQFLFEYFSETQRNKGNFPGRFSGRQFSNSRSEMNVSTLELGDSALYLCASSLSETGGSGELFFGEGSRLTVL.

The chain links TRBV7-3 to TRBJ2-2, with TRBD1 matching over 9 bases. CDR3 length: 18 amino acids. The germline V gene encodes CDR1 SGHTA and CDR2 FQGTGA. With V trimmed by 1 base and J by 4 bases, 10 bases remained unmatched. CDR3 in DNA: TGTGCCAGCAGCTTAATGTTGTGGGGACAGGGTGTCACCGGGGAGCTGTTTTTT. Amino acid sequence: CASSLMLWGQGVTGELFF.

This chain connects TRBV6-4 to TRBJ2-3, with 12 bases aligning to TRBD2. With 4 bases clipped from V and 5 bases from J, the junction kept 1 base outside the gene matches. The germline CDR1 and CDR2 sequences are MRHNA and SNTAGT. The CDR3 totals 14 residues. CDR3 region: CASSGTSGEDTQYF. Written as DNA, the CDR3 is TGTGCCAGCAGTGGGACTAGCGGGGAAGATACGCAGTATTTT.

The chain employs TRBV19 and TRBJ2-2; TRBD2 aligns across 14 bases. Germline-derived CDR1 and CDR2 are LNHDA and SQIVND (reference sequence). With 5 bases clipped from V and 7 bases from J, the junction kept 6 bases outside the gene matches. This CDR3 region has 16 residues. Here the CDR3 DNA reads TGTGCCAGTAGTCCCGGACTAGCGGGGGGTTACGGGGAGCTGTTTTTT. This translates into CASSPGLAGGYGELFF.

J is TRBJ1-4 and V is TRBV5-4; 7 nucleotides line up with TRBD1. Germline V gene data show CDR1 as SGHNT and CDR2 as YYREEE (reference sequence). V lost 5 bases to trimming and J lost 8 bases; unmatched junction nucleotides: 6. The CDR3 extends over 13 amino acids. The CDR3 reads CASSSGTAEKLFF. Here the CDR3 DNA reads TGTGCCAGCAGTTCCGGGACAGCAGAAAAACTGTTTTTT.

The rearrangement links TRBV6-5 to TRBJ1-6; a possible D gene is TRBD1 (6 bases). CDR3 size: 15 residues. V dropped 6 bases and J dropped 7 bases, with 16 bases sitting between them. The germline CDR1 and CDR2 sequences are MNHEY and SVGAGI. The CDR3 DNA reads TGTGCCAGCAGGCCTACTATCACAGGGAATTCACCCCTCCACTTT. Translating it yields CASRPTITGNSPLHF.

The chain couples TRBV5-4 to TRBJ2-5, with TRBD2 as a possible D gene (6 bases). The germline V gene encodes CDR1 SGHNT and CDR2 YYREEE (reference sequence). The CDR3 loop spans 14 amino acids. Between the trimmed V and J ends, which lost 2 bases and 3 bases, there was a span of 11 bases. CDR3: CASSFGGGEETQYF. CDR3 sequence (DNA): TGTGCCAGCAGCTTCGGGGGAGGAGAAGAGACCCAGTACTTC.

V usage is TRBV7-9 and J usage is TRBJ2-7; D ambiguous. Germline V gene sequence: CDR1 SEHNR, CDR2 FQNEAQ (reference sequence). Trimming pared 1 base from V and 6 bases from J, leaving 13 bases between. This CDR3 spans 14 amino acids. CDR3 region: CASSLEQTLGEQYF. The CDR3 nucleotides read TGTGCCAGCAGCTTAGAACAGACCTTGGGCGAGCAGTACTTC.

This chain joins TRBV19 and TRBJ2-2, with D maybe TRBD2 (6 bases). CDR1 LNHDA and CDR2 SQIVND come from the germline V gene (reference sequence). The CDR3 runs to 15 residues. Trimming left V 3 bases short and J 5 bases short, with 13 bases between. The chain's CDR3 is CASSIREKGTGELFF. CDR3 DNA sequence: TGTGCCAGTAGTATCCGGGAGAAGGGGACCGGGGAGCTGTTTTTT.